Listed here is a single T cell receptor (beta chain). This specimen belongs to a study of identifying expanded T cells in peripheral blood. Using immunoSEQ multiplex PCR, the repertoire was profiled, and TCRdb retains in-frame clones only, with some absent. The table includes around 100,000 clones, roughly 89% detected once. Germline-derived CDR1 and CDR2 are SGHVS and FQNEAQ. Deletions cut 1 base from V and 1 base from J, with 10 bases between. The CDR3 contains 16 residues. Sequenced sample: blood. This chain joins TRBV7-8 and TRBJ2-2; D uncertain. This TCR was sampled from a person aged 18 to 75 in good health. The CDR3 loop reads CASSLVSQVNTGELFF. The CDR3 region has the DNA TGTGCCAGCAGCTTAGTGAGCCAGGTGAACACCGGGGAGCTGTTTTTT.